These T cell receptor beta chains were read from a single sample in a study of T cell responses to AZD1222 COVID-19 vaccine. Repertoires were generated with immunoSEQ multiplex PCR, while TCRdb's copy carries only in-frame clones and drops some. Of roughly 67,000 clones detected, roughly nine tenths appear once; the ten largest clones hold roughly 30%. The specimen comprised peripheral blood, sampled 28 days after the second AZD1222 dose. All receptors derive from an adult who received the AZD1222 COVID-19 vaccine. Both conserved end residues are part of each CDR3. The D gene is left open where the match is weak. The size field is filled for only some rows; it gives once, few, many or a size class.

.,TRBV6-5,TRBJ2-5,TRBD2,TGTGCCAGCAGTCGGACTAGCTCGAGAGGAGAGACCCAGTACTTC,CASSRTSSRGETQYF
.,TRBV15,TRBJ2-7,.,TGTGCCACCGGAAATTGGGTGGGGGCCTACGAGCAGTACTTC,CATGNWVGAYEQYF
.,TRBV3-1/TRBV3-2,TRBJ1-1,.,TGTGCCAGCAGCCAAGAGGGACTTATGAACACTGAAGCTTTCTTT,CASSQEGLMNTEAFF
.,TRBV5-1,TRBJ1-1,.,TGCGCCAGCAGCTTGTGGTCAGTATCTGAAGCTTTCTTT,CASSLWSVSEAFF
.,TRBV7-3,TRBJ2-3,.,TGTGCCAGCAGCCCGGGGGTATACGCAGATACGCAGTATTTT,CASSPGVYADTQYF
.,TRBV18,TRBJ2-2,.,TGTGCCAGCTCACCCTCGTTGAGTGGGGCCACCGGGGAGCTGTTTTTT,CASSPSLSGATGELFF
.,TRBV11-2,TRBJ2-1,TRBD2,TGTGCCAGCAGCTACCTCGGGGTCAATCTAGCGGCAGGTTACAATGAGCAGTTCTTC,CASSYLGVNLAAGYNEQFF
few,TRBV18,TRBJ1-2,.,TGTGCCAGCTCAGCCACGGTGGGGAATGAGTTTTACACCTTC,CASSATVGNEFYTF
.,TRBV5-1,TRBJ1-6,.,TGCGCCAGCAGCTTGGACAGTTCCGATTCACCCCTCCACTTT,CASSLDSSDSPLHF
.,TRBV6-5,TRBJ2-7,.,TGTGCCAGCAGCTCCGGGACGGGGGACTACGAGCAGTACTTC,CASSSGTGDYEQYF
.,TRBV5-6,TRBJ1-3,TRBD1,TGTGCCAGCAGCGTCAGGGGGAGTGGAAACACCATATATTTT,CASSVRGSGNTIYF
.,TRBV2,TRBJ1-4,.,TGTGCCACCCATGACAGAGCAACTAATGAAAAACTGTTTTTT,CATHDRATNEKLFF
.,TRBV29-1,TRBJ1-1,TRBD1,TGCAGCGTCAGCGGACAGGAGAAAAGTGAAGCTTTCTTT,CSVSGQEKSEAFF
.,TRBV29-1,TRBJ1-1,.,TGCAGCGTTGAGGGTCGGAGGGAAGCTTTCTTT,CSVEGRREAFF
.,TRBV3-1/TRBV3-2,TRBJ2-2,TRBD2,TGTGCCAGCAGCCAAGAGACTAGCGGCACCGGGGAGCTGTTTTTT,CASSQETSGTGELFF
once,TRBV19,TRBJ1-5,.,TGTGCCAGTAGTAACGGCCTCCATAGCAATCAGCCCCAGCATTTT,CASSNGLHSNQPQHF
.,TRBV12-3/TRBV12-4,TRBJ1-5,TRBD1,TGTGCCAGCCGCAGGGGGGAGAATCAGCCCCAGCATTTT,CASRRGENQPQHF
.,TRBV12-3/TRBV12-4,TRBJ1-2,.,TGTGCCAGCAGTTTCTCCGTCCGCGCGGGCTACACCTTC,CASSFSVRAGYTF
once,TRBV10-3,TRBJ2-1,TRBD2,TGTGCCATCAGTGAAGGGCTAGCGGGAGGGAATGAGCAGTTCTTC,CAISEGLAGGNEQFF
.,TRBV19,TRBJ1-2,.,TGTGCCAGTAGCCAAGAGGGACAACTCTATGGCTACACCTTC,CASSQEGQLYGYTF
.,TRBV5-5,TRBJ2-7,.,TGTGCCAGCACTAGGCTGGGAATCTACGAGCAGTACTTC,CASTRLGIYEQYF
.,TRBV7-2,TRBJ2-7,.,TGTGCCAGCAGTGGGGACACCAACCTCTACGAGCAGTACTTC,CASSGDTNLYEQYF
.,TRBV5-1,TRBJ2-7,TRBD2,TGCGCCAGCAGCTTGGTTACGGGAGGGCCGAACGAGCAGTACTTC,CASSLVTGGPNEQYF
.,TRBV19,TRBJ1-5,.,TGTGCCAGTACCTTAGCGGGAGGTCAGCCCCAGCATTTT,CASTLAGGQPQHF
.,TRBV6-1,TRBJ2-2,TRBD1,TGTGCCAGCAGTGAAGGCCCAGGGGGAACCGGGGAGCTGTTTTTT,CASSEGPGGTGELFF
.,TRBV7-2,TRBJ1-5,TRBD1,TGTGCCAGCAGCGTGACAGGGGATCAGCCCCAGCATTTT,CASSVTGDQPQHF
.,TRBV6-2/TRBV6-3,TRBJ2-7,.,TGTGCCAGCAGTTTACCCACAGGGTTGAACGAGCAGTACTTC,CASSLPTGLNEQYF